A single TCR beta chain is shown here with its context. Profiling relied on immunoSEQ multiplex PCR, and the TCRdb table lists in-frame clones only, not all of them. Here the sample spans 150,000 to 200,000 clones, about 80% being singletons. The data belong to a study of blood T cell repertoires in COVID-19. The wider study: The United States, Italy and Spain provided the acute and convalescent COVID-19 samples. Sample material is recorded as cDNA or gDNA derived from T cells, B-cell-depleted T cells, or PBMCs.

Donors were grouped by their self-reported clinical history. This CDR3 is built from 16 residues. Trimming stripped 5 bases from V and 5 bases from J, with 18 bases between. Per germline, CDR1 PRHDT and CDR2 FYEKMQ (reference sequence). Sequenced: PBMCs or T cells enriched from blood (not recorded which). The genes are TRBV13 and TRBJ2-2; possibly TRBD2 for D (6 bases). The source of this sequence is a woman aged 65 to 85 in a cohort exposed to, infected with or recovered from COVID-19 (not recorded which). The CDR3 DNA sequence: TGTGCCAGCAGCCTCTTAGCGGCCCCGGGGACCGGGGAGCTGTTTTTT. This codes for CASSLLAAPGTGELFF.